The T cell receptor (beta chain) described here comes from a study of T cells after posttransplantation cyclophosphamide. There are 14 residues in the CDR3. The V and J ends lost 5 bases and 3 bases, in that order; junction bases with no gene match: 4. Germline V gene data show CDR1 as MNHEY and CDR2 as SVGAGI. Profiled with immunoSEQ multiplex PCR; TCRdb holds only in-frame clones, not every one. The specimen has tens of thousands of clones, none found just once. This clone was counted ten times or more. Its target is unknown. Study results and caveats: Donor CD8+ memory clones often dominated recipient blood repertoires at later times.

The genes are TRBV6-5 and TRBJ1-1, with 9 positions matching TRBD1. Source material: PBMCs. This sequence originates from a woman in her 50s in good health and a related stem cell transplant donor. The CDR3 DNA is TGTGCCAGCAGTAGACAGGGGGGAGACACTGAAGCTTTCTTT. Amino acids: CASSRQGGDTEAFF.